The T cell receptor (beta chain) under discussion was sequenced for a study of cytomegalovirus exposure and HLA in healthy donors. Primers: 60 Vbeta forward and 13 Jbeta reverse. Sequencing was performed with immunoSEQ multiplex PCR; in TCRdb, only in-frame clones are kept and a portion is missing. The table shows under 85,000 clones, with under 85% occurring only once. CDR1 and CDR2 (germline): GTSNPN, SVGIG (reference sequence). There are 13 residues in the CDR3. The V and J ends lost 1 base and 5 bases respectively, with 9 bases between them. The TCR comes from a woman aged 40 to 50 in good health and CMV-seropositive. The sequenced sample consisted of PBMCs. The chain couples TRBV30 to TRBJ1-5, with D tentatively TRBD1 (5 bases). CDR3 bases: TGTGCCTGGAGTGGGACAAATTATCAGCCCCAGCATTTT. Amino acids: CAWSGTNYQPQHF. Filled out from reference TRBV30 and TRBJ1-5, the complete variable domain reads SQTIHQWPATLVQPVGSPLSLECTVEGTSNPNLYWYRQAAGRGLQLLFYSVGIGQISSEVPQNLSASRPQDRQFILSSKKLLLSDSGFYLCAWSGTNYQPQHFGDGTRLSIL.